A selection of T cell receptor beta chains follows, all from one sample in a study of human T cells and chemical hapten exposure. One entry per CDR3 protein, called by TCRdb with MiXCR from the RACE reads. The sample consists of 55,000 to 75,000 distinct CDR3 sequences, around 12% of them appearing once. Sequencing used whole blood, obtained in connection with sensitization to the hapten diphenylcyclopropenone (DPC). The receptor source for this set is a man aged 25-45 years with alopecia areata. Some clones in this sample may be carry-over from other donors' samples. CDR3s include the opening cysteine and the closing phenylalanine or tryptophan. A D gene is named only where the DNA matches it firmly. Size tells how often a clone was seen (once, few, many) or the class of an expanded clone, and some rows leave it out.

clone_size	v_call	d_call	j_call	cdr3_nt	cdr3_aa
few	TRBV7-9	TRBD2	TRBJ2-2	TGTGCCAGCAGCCCGAAGGTTGGGGCGGGGGACACCGGGGAGCTGTTTTTT	CASSPKVGAGDTGELFF
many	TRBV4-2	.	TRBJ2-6	TGTGCCAGCAGCTTCCGGACCTCTGGGGCCAACGTCCTGACTTTC	CASSFRTSGANVLTF
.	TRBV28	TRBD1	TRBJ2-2	TGTGCCAGCAGGCTACCGGGACAGGGTCGCACCGGGGAGCTGTTTTTT	CASRLPGQGRTGELFF
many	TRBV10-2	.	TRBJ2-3	TGCGCCAGCAGTGACCCCGAGGGACTCGTTCCAGATACGCAGTATTTT	CASSDPEGLVPDTQYF
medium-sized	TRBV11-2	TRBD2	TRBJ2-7	TGTGCCAGCAGCTTAGATCGCTCCAGCGGGACCTACGAGCAGTACTTC	CASSLDRSSGTYEQYF
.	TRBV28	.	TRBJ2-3	TGTGCCAGCAGTTTGGACCTCATAGATACGCAGTATTTT	CASSLDLIDTQYF
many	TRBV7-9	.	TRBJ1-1	TGTGCCAGCAGCTTTTGGGGGGCGGACACTGAAGCTTTCTTT	CASSFWGADTEAFF
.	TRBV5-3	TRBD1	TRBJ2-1	TGTGCCAGAACCTTGGCCAGGGGGCAAGACAATGAGCAGTTCTTC	CARTLARGQDNEQFF
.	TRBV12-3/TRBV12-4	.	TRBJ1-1	TGTGCCAGCAGTTTTTTGTACACTGAAGCTTTCTTT	CASSFLYTEAFF
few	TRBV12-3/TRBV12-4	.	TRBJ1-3	TGTGCCAGCAGTTACCAGCCGGTTTCTGGAAACACCATATATTTT	CASSYQPVSGNTIYF
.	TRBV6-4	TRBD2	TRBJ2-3	TGTGCCAGCAGTGATCCACCCGAACGACTAGCGGGGGGGCCAGGCACAGATACGCAGTATTTT	CASSDPPERLAGGPGTDTQYF
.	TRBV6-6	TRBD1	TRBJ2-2	TGTGCCAGCAGACAATGGGGGACAGGGAACACCGGGGAGCTGTTTTTT	CASRQWGTGNTGELFF
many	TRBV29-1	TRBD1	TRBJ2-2	TGCAGCGTCTCGAGGACAGGGGAGCCCGGGGAGCTGTTTTTT	CSVSRTGEPGELFF
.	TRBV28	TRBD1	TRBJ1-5	TGTGCCAGCAGTTTACCGGGACAGCATCAGCCCCAGCATTTT	CASSLPGQHQPQHF
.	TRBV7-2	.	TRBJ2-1	TGTGCCAGCAGCTTAGTCGATGAGCAGTTCTTC	CASSLVDEQFF
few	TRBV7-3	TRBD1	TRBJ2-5	TGTGCCAGCAGCTCCCAGGGGACAGGAGGGTTAGAGACCCAGTACTTC	CASSSQGTGGLETQYF
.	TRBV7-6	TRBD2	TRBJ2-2	TGTGCCAGCAGCCTCGGGGGAGGGTATGACGGGGAGCTGTTTTTT	CASSLGGGYDGELFF
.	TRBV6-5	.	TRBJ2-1	TGTGCCAGCAGGGGAGAGGCCAATGAGCAGTTCTTC	CASRGEANEQFF
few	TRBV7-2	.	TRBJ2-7	TGTGCCAGCAGCTTGGCCTATGATAGGGCCTACGAGCAGTACTTC	CASSLAYDRAYEQYF
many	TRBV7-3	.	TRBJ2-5	TGTGCCAGCAGCTTAACCGGGATCGACCAAGAGACCCAGTACTTC	CASSLTGIDQETQYF
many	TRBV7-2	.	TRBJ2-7	TGTGCCAGCAGCTCGAACATTTACGAGCAGTACTTC	CASSSNIYEQYF
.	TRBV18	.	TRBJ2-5	TGTGCCAGCTCACCACTGGTCAGCCAAGAGACCCAGTACTTC	CASSPLVSQETQYF
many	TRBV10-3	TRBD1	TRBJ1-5	TGTGCCATCAGCGGGACTGACAGGGGAAGCAATCAGCCCCAGCATTTT	CAISGTDRGSNQPQHF
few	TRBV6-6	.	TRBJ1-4	TGTGCCAGCAGTTCCAGGGAGGGGAGTGAAAAACTGTTTTTT	CASSSREGSEKLFF
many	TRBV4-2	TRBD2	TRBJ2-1	TGTGCCAGCAGCCAAGACCCGAGGACTAGCGGGGTACTAAGCTCCTACAATGAGCAGTTCTTC	CASSQDPRTSGVLSSYNEQFF
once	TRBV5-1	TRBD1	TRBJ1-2	TGCGCCAGCAGCAGAACCGTACAGGGGGCTGATGGCTACACCTTC	CASSRTVQGADGYTF
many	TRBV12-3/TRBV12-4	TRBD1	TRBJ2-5	TGTGCCAGCAGCGGACAGGGGGCTTTGGAGACCCAGTACTTC	CASSGQGALETQYF
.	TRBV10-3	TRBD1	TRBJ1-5	TGTGCCTCTGGACAGGGGCGCAATCAGCCCCAGCATTTT	CASGQGRNQPQHF
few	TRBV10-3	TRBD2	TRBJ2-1	TGTGCCATCAGTGTAGACGGAAGCGGGGGTCGCCATGAGCAGTTCTTC	CAISVDGSGGRHEQFF
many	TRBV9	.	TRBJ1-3	TGTGCCAGCAGCGTTGACGGTCTGAGCTCTGGAAACACCATATATTTT	CASSVDGLSSGNTIYF
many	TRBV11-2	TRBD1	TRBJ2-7	TGTGCCAGCAGCTTAACTACAGGGGGCCGTTACTACGAGCAGTACTTC	CASSLTTGGRYYEQYF
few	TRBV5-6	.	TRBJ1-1	TGTGCCAGCAGCCCAGACCCCCGGGCCCCGGCAACTGAAGCTTTCTTT	CASSPDPRAPATEAFF
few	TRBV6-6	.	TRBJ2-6	TGTGCCAGCAGTTACTCTGACAGAAGCTCTGGGGCCAACGTCCTGACTTTC	CASSYSDRSSGANVLTF
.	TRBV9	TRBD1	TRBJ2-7	TGTGCCAGCAGCGCGTGGGACAGATCCTACGAGCAGTACTTC	CASSAWDRSYEQYF
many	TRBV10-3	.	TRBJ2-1	TGTGCCATCAGTGAGCGGGGGCCAGGGACGGTGCCCTACAATGAGCAGTTCTTC	CAISERGPGTVPYNEQFF
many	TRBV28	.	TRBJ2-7	TGTGCCAGCAGTAGGGGTTACTACGAGCAGTACTTC	CASSRGYYEQYF
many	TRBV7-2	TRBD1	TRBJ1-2	TGTGCCAGCAGCCCGAGAGGGGTGAGACAGGGCTATGGCTACACCTTC	CASSPRGVRQGYGYTF
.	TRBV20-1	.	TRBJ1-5	TGCAGTGCCCCCCCACAATATAGCAATCAGCCCCAGCATTTT	CSAPPQYSNQPQHF
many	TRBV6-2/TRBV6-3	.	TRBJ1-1	TGTGCCAGCAGTTACTCATCGACAGGACCGCATGAAGCTTTCTTT	CASSYSSTGPHEAFF
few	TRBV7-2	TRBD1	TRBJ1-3	TGTGCCAGCAGCTCGGTGGGGACAGGGGGCTCTGGAAACACCATATATTTT	CASSSVGTGGSGNTIYF
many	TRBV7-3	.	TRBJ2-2	TGTGCCAGCAGCTTAGCAAGGGGTCCAGGGGCCTTCACCGGGGAGCTGTTTTTT	CASSLARGPGAFTGELFF
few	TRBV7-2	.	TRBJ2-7	TGTGCCAGCAGCTTAGATGGGGGCCTCGGATACGAGCAGTACTTC	CASSLDGGLGYEQYF
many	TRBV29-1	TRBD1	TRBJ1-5	TGCAGCGCGACAGGGGGCGGTCAGCCCCAGCATTTT	CSATGGGQPQHF
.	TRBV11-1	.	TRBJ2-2	TGTGCCAGCAGCTTAGCGGACCCCAACACCGGGGAGCTGTTTTTT	CASSLADPNTGELFF
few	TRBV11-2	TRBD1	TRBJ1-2	TGTGCCAGCAGCTTGGGACAGGTGTATGAGGGCTACACCTTC	CASSLGQVYEGYTF
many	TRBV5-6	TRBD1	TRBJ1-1	TGTGCCAGCCGGACAGGGATTCGGGGGAACACTGAAGCTTTCTTT	CASRTGIRGNTEAFF
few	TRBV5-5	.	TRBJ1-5	TGTGCCAGCAGCTTGGTTCAGCAGAATCAGCCCCAGCATTTT	CASSLVQQNQPQHF
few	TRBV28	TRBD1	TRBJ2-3	TGTGCCAGCAGTTTATCAGACAGGGCGTCGGATACGCAGTATTTT	CASSLSDRASDTQYF
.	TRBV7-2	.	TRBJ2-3	TGTGCCAGCAGCTTCGGACGAGGCACAGATACGCAGTATTTT	CASSFGRGTDTQYF
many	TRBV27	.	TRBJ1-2	TGTGCCAGCAGTCCGACTGGTAGGAACTATGGCTACACCTTC	CASSPTGRNYGYTF
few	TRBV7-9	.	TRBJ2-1	TGTGCCAGCAGCTTAATGGGGGAAATCTCATTCTTC	CASSLMGEISFF
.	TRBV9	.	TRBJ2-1	TGTGCCAGCAGCCCCCAAGGAATAGAGCAGTTCTTC	CASSPQGIEQFF
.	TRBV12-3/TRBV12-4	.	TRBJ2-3	TGTGCCAGCAGCCGGCAGGACACAGATACGCAGTATTTT	CASSRQDTDTQYF
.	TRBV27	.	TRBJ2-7	TGTGCCAGCAGCCTATTAGGGGCCCAGCCTTTCTACGAGCAGTACTTC	CASSLLGAQPFYEQYF
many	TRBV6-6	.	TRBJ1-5	TGTGCCAGCAGTCCGTCATTAGCAGGGAATCAGCCCCAGCATTTT	CASSPSLAGNQPQHF